A selection of T cell receptor beta chains follows, all from one sample in a study of shared clonotypes between healthy human individuals. Profiling relied on immunoSEQ multiplex PCR, and the TCRdb table lists in-frame clones only, not all of them. The data show roughly 2.1 million clones, 93% seen once. Sequencing was performed on naive CD8+ T cells from PBMCs. These receptors were obtained from a man aged 18 to 29 in good health. Some clones in this sample may be carry-over from other donors' samples. CDR3s include the opening cysteine and the closing phenylalanine or tryptophan. A D gene is named only where the DNA matches it firmly. Only part of the rows carry a size: once, few, many, or a class if the clone is expanded.

CDR3 DNA: TGCGCCAGCAGCCGAGGGTCGGGGAACTACAATGAGCAGTTCTTC; CDR3 protein: CASSRGSGNYNEQFF; V gene: TRBV4-3; J gene: TRBJ2-1; D gene: NA; clone size: NA
CDR3 DNA: TGTGCCAGCAGCTTGGGGGAATCTGGAAACACCATATATTTT; CDR3 protein: CASSLGESGNTIYF; V gene: TRBV5-6; J gene: TRBJ1-3; D gene: NA; clone size: few
CDR3 DNA: TGTGCCAGCAGCTTAGGAAGGGGTGATACGCAGTATTTT; CDR3 protein: CASSLGRGDTQYF; V gene: TRBV7-9; J gene: TRBJ2-3; D gene: NA; clone size: NA
CDR3 DNA: TGTGCCAGCAGCAAAGGGGGGACTAGCGGGAAGAATGAGCAGTTCTTC; CDR3 protein: CASSKGGTSGKNEQFF; V gene: TRBV9; J gene: TRBJ2-1; D gene: TRBD2; clone size: NA
CDR3 DNA: TGTGCCAGCAGCTTGGGGCAGCAAGAGACCCAGTACTTC; CDR3 protein: CASSLGQQETQYF; V gene: TRBV7-9; J gene: TRBJ2-5; D gene: NA; clone size: once
CDR3 DNA: TGTGCCAGCTCACCACCGTTTAGTCGCAAGGGGCAGATCACTGAAGCTTTCTTT; CDR3 protein: CASSPPFSRKGQITEAFF; V gene: TRBV18; J gene: TRBJ1-1; D gene: NA; clone size: NA
CDR3 DNA: TGCGCCAGCAGCCAAGAGAAAGAGGACTACGAGCAGTACTTC; CDR3 protein: CASSQEKEDYEQYF; V gene: TRBV4-3; J gene: TRBJ2-7; D gene: NA; clone size: NA
CDR3 DNA: TGCGCCAGCAGCCAAGTGAACACAGGGGGTTACGAGCAGTACTTC; CDR3 protein: CASSQVNTGGYEQYF; V gene: TRBV4-1; J gene: TRBJ2-7; D gene: TRBD1; clone size: NA
CDR3 DNA: TGTGCCAGCAGTATACTACGGACAGGGGGGACTGAAGCTTTCTTT; CDR3 protein: CASSILRTGGTEAFF; V gene: TRBV28; J gene: TRBJ1-1; D gene: TRBD1; clone size: NA
CDR3 DNA: TGTGCCAGCAGCCGGGACAGCGGTTACGAGCAGTACTTC; CDR3 protein: CASSRDSGYEQYF; V gene: TRBV7-9; J gene: TRBJ2-7; D gene: TRBD1; clone size: once
CDR3 DNA: TGTGCCAGCAGTTTTGGGCCAGCGGAGGATTTATACGAGCAGTACTTC; CDR3 protein: CASSFGPAEDLYEQYF; V gene: TRBV28; J gene: TRBJ2-7; D gene: NA; clone size: NA
CDR3 DNA: TGTGCCAGCAGCGCCAGGGGTTATTTAACGAACGAGCAGTACTTC; CDR3 protein: CASSARGYLTNEQYF; V gene: TRBV9; J gene: TRBJ2-7; D gene: NA; clone size: NA
CDR3 DNA: TGTGCCAGCAGCGTAGTGGGAAGGCCGAACACCGGGGAGCTGTTTTTT; CDR3 protein: CASSVVGRPNTGELFF; V gene: TRBV9; J gene: TRBJ2-2; D gene: NA; clone size: NA
CDR3 DNA: TGCGCCAGCAGCCAACATCGGACTAGCTCCTACAATGAGCAGTTCTTC; CDR3 protein: CASSQHRTSSYNEQFF; V gene: TRBV4-1; J gene: TRBJ2-1; D gene: TRBD2; clone size: once
CDR3 DNA: TGTGCCAGTTCGGTATGGGGGACGGAGCCCCAGCATTTT; CDR3 protein: CASSVWGTEPQHF; V gene: TRBV19; J gene: TRBJ1-5; D gene: NA; clone size: NA
CDR3 DNA: TGTGCCAGCAGCGTGGGGACAAGCTCTGGAAACACCATATATTTT; CDR3 protein: CASSVGTSSGNTIYF; V gene: TRBV9; J gene: TRBJ1-3; D gene: NA; clone size: NA
CDR3 DNA: TGTGCCAGCAGCTTATTGTCGGGAAGGGCCGGGGAGCTGTTTTTT; CDR3 protein: CASSLLSGRAGELFF; V gene: TRBV7-8; J gene: TRBJ2-2; D gene: NA; clone size: NA
CDR3 DNA: TGTGCCAGCAGTTACAGGAATTTATACTCCTACAATGAGCAGTTCTTC; CDR3 protein: CASSYRNLYSYNEQFF; V gene: TRBV6-5; J gene: TRBJ2-1; D gene: NA; clone size: NA
CDR3 DNA: TGTGCCAGCAGTTTATCGAGATTAGTCCGTGGGAATGAGCAGTTCTTC; CDR3 protein: CASSLSRLVRGNEQFF; V gene: TRBV27; J gene: TRBJ2-1; D gene: NA; clone size: NA
CDR3 DNA: TGTGCCAGCACCATCCAGGGCCCCGGCTTACGCCCGACCCAGCATTTT; CDR3 protein: CASTIQGPGLRPTQHF; V gene: TRBV28; J gene: TRBJ1-5; D gene: NA; clone size: NA
CDR3 DNA: TGTGCCAGCAGTTACCTCCCAGACAACCAAGAGACCCAGTACTTC; CDR3 protein: CASSYLPDNQETQYF; V gene: TRBV6-5; J gene: TRBJ2-5; D gene: NA; clone size: NA
CDR3 DNA: TGTGCCAGCAGTTTAACAGGGAGCGGGGAGCTGTTTTTT; CDR3 protein: CASSLTGSGELFF; V gene: TRBV28; J gene: TRBJ2-2; D gene: NA; clone size: NA
CDR3 DNA: TGTGCCAGCAGCCCGGGCACTCCTCTGTTTGGACGGGGCTACACCTTC; CDR3 protein: CASSPGTPLFGRGYTF; V gene: TRBV27; J gene: TRBJ1-2; D gene: NA; clone size: NA
CDR3 DNA: TGTGCCAGCAGTTACGACTTTAGGAGGAGCTCCTACGAGCAGTACTTC; CDR3 protein: CASSYDFRRSSYEQYF; V gene: TRBV6-5; J gene: TRBJ2-7; D gene: NA; clone size: NA
CDR3 DNA: TGTGCCAGCAGCTTAGAGGGCGGCTTCTCTGGAAACACCATATATTTT; CDR3 protein: CASSLEGGFSGNTIYF; V gene: TRBV7-9; J gene: TRBJ1-3; D gene: NA; clone size: NA
CDR3 DNA: TGTGCCAGCAGCGTAGGGCAGGGGTACAATGAGCAGTTCTTC; CDR3 protein: CASSVGQGYNEQFF; V gene: TRBV9; J gene: TRBJ2-1; D gene: NA; clone size: NA
CDR3 DNA: TGTGCCAGCAGCTTGGCCACTCAAAATTCACCCCTCCACTTT; CDR3 protein: CASSLATQNSPLHF; V gene: TRBV5-6; J gene: TRBJ1-6; D gene: NA; clone size: NA
CDR3 DNA: TGTGCCAGTAGTATAGCGGGTTACGGGAATGAGCAGTTCTTC; CDR3 protein: CASSIAGYGNEQFF; V gene: TRBV19; J gene: TRBJ2-1; D gene: NA; clone size: NA
CDR3 DNA: TGTGCCTGGAGCCTCTTACCGGGGGTTGAGCAGTTCTTC; CDR3 protein: CAWSLLPGVEQFF; V gene: TRBV30; J gene: TRBJ2-1; D gene: NA; clone size: NA
CDR3 DNA: TGTGCCAGCCCTGAGAATCAGCCCCAGCATTTT; CDR3 protein: CASPENQPQHF; V gene: TRBV9; J gene: TRBJ1-5; D gene: NA; clone size: NA
CDR3 DNA: TGTGCCAGCAGTTTAACAGCCGCCCCCCTATACAATGAGCAGTTCTTC; CDR3 protein: CASSLTAAPLYNEQFF; V gene: TRBV27; J gene: TRBJ2-1; D gene: NA; clone size: NA
CDR3 DNA: TGTGCCACCAGCTATAGCGGTACAAGCTCCTACGAGCAGTACTTC; CDR3 protein: CATSYSGTSSYEQYF; V gene: TRBV15; J gene: TRBJ2-7; D gene: NA; clone size: NA
CDR3 DNA: TGTGCCAGCAGCCCAAGGTTAGCGGGGTACGAGCAGTACTTC; CDR3 protein: CASSPRLAGYEQYF; V gene: TRBV11-2; J gene: TRBJ2-7; D gene: TRBD2; clone size: NA
CDR3 DNA: TGTGCCACCAGCAGAGATGCGGACCAGAATGAAAAACTGTTTTTT; CDR3 protein: CATSRDADQNEKLFF; V gene: TRBV15; J gene: TRBJ1-4; D gene: NA; clone size: NA
CDR3 DNA: TGTGCCAGCAGCCCGGCCGGGACTAGCGGTAACACCGGGGAGCTGTTTTTT; CDR3 protein: CASSPAGTSGNTGELFF; V gene: TRBV13; J gene: TRBJ2-2; D gene: TRBD2; clone size: NA
CDR3 DNA: TGTGCCAGCAGCTTAGGGAGGGGGCTGACCGAGCAGTACTTC; CDR3 protein: CASSLGRGLTEQYF; V gene: TRBV7-2; J gene: TRBJ2-7; D gene: NA; clone size: NA
CDR3 DNA: TGTGCCAGCAGTGGAGGGACCGCCTCAACCTACGAGCAGTACTTC; CDR3 protein: CASSGGTASTYEQYF; V gene: TRBV6-1; J gene: TRBJ2-7; D gene: NA; clone size: NA
CDR3 DNA: TGTGCCAGCAGCCAGGGGGGAACTCTAGCCAAAAACATTCAGTACTTC; CDR3 protein: CASSQGGTLAKNIQYF; V gene: TRBV4-2; J gene: TRBJ2-4; D gene: NA; clone size: NA
CDR3 DNA: TGTGCCAGCACCCCCGGACCGCCAGCCAAAAACATTCAGTACTTC; CDR3 protein: CASTPGPPAKNIQYF; V gene: TRBV28; J gene: TRBJ2-4; D gene: NA; clone size: NA
CDR3 DNA: TGTGCCAGCACTAAGGTAGCGGCAAACACCGGGGAGCTGTTTTTT; CDR3 protein: CASTKVAANTGELFF; V gene: TRBV7-9; J gene: TRBJ2-2; D gene: NA; clone size: NA
CDR3 DNA: TGTGCCAGCAGCTTTTCGGACACCGAGTGGTTCACTGAAGCTTTCTTT; CDR3 protein: CASSFSDTEWFTEAFF; V gene: TRBV13; J gene: TRBJ1-1; D gene: NA; clone size: NA
CDR3 DNA: TGTGCCGCCGGGGGTTACTCCGCCGGGGAGCTGTTTTTT; CDR3 protein: CAAGGYSAGELFF; V gene: TRBV2; J gene: TRBJ2-2; D gene: NA; clone size: NA
CDR3 DNA: TGTGCCAGTAGTATTCTAGCTAGGGGCGGGGAGCTGTTTTTT; CDR3 protein: CASSILARGGELFF; V gene: TRBV19; J gene: TRBJ2-2; D gene: NA; clone size: NA
CDR3 DNA: TGTGCCAGCAGTCCTGGAATGGGCAGGGGATACAATGAGCAGTTCTTC; CDR3 protein: CASSPGMGRGYNEQFF; V gene: TRBV7-9; J gene: TRBJ2-1; D gene: NA; clone size: NA
CDR3 DNA: TGTGCCAGCAGCTTACAAGCCGGGTTCCTTAGCACAGATACGCAGTATTTT; CDR3 protein: CASSLQAGFLSTDTQYF; V gene: TRBV7-2; J gene: TRBJ2-3; D gene: NA; clone size: NA
CDR3 DNA: TGTGCCACCAGCAGGGATGCAGGGACAGGGTATGGCTACACCTTC; CDR3 protein: CATSRDAGTGYGYTF; V gene: TRBV15; J gene: TRBJ1-2; D gene: TRBD1; clone size: NA